These 12 T cell receptor beta chains share one sample of origin, sequenced in a study of cytomegalovirus exposure and HLA in healthy donors. Amplification used 60 Vbeta primers and 13 Jbeta primers. Sequenced by immunoSEQ multiplex PCR; TCRdb stores in-frame clones only, minus some. The repertoire consists of some 250,000 clones, with roughly 82% occurring once and the leading ten covering approximately 5.3%. The specimen was PBMCs. The receptors were sampled from a middle-aged woman in good health and CMV-seropositive.

The count of this clone is one. The CDR3 region is CASSVGGYSNQPQHF. In DNA form, the CDR3 reads TGTGCCAGCAGTGTGGGAGGTTATAGCAATCAGCCCCAGCATTTT. The chain joins TRBV2 to TRBJ1-5; D call uncertain. V gave up 4 bases and J gave up 0 bases, with 10 bases separating them. Germline V gene lookup returns CDR1 SNHLY and CDR2 FYNNEI. The CDR3 runs to 15 residues.

The chain recombines TRBV6-5 with TRBJ1-2; TRBD1 matches 8 bases. This CDR3 comprises 14 residues. The V gene's germline CDR1 is MNHEY and CDR2 SVGAGI. Germline trimming cut 7 bases from V and 0 bases from J; bases unmatched to any gene: 4. The CDR3 DNA is TGTGCCAGCACCGGGGACAGGTCTAACTATGGCTACACCTTC. Protein: CASTGDRSNYGYTF.

The sample holds one count of this clone. This rearrangement joins TRBV9 to TRBJ2-3; D not resolved. This CDR3 has 14 amino acids. CDR1 and CDR2 from the germline V gene are SGDLS and YYNGEE. V was shortened by 0 bases and J by 1 base, with 6 bases between the two germline ends. DNA for the CDR3: TGTGCCAGCAGCGTAGCTAAAGGCACAGATACGCAGTATTTT. It codes for CASSVAKGTDTQYF.

This sequence joins TRBV5-6 and TRBJ2-1, with TRBD2 identical over 9 bases. The V gene's germline CDR1 is SGHDT and CDR2 YYEEEE. The J segment lost 11 bases and the V segment lost 2 bases, leaving 5 bases of the junction unmatched. This CDR3 comprises 13 residues. CDR3 amino acids: CASSLGLARKQFF. In DNA, the CDR3 is TGTGCCAGCAGCTTAGGACTAGCGAGGAAGCAGTTCTTC. Together with reference TRBV5-6 and TRBJ2-1, the CDR3 gives the full variable domain: DAGVTQSPTHLIKTRGQQVTLRCSPKSGHDTVSWYQQALGQGPQFIFQYYEEEERQRGNFPDRFSGHQFPNYSSELNVNALLLGDSALYLCASSLGLARKQFFGPGTRLTVL.

The chain carries TRBV6-5 and TRBJ1-1; TRBD1 aligns across 7 bases. CDR3 length equals 15 residues. CDR1 and CDR2 (germline): MNHEY, SVGAGI. Trimming cost V 8 bases and J 0 bases; bases outside gene matches: 9. Here the CDR3 reads CASRRDRLMNTEAFF. CDR3 sequence (DNA): TGTGCCAGCCGAAGGGACAGACTAATGAACACTGAAGCTTTCTTT.

V and J are TRBV6-1 and TRBJ1-4; 9 bases align to TRBD1. After removal of 4 bases from V and 4 bases from J, the junction contained 4 bases not matched to a gene. Germline CDR1 and CDR2: MNHNS and SASEGT. This CDR3 comprises 15 residues. In DNA form, the CDR3 reads TGTGCCAGCAGTGTCGACAGGGGGAGTAATGAAAAACTGTTTTTT. Amino acid sequence: CASSVDRGSNEKLFF.

The chain recombines TRBV6-6 with TRBJ1-4; unclear D gene. The CDR3 sequence is 12 residues long. V was trimmed by 2 bases and J by 8 bases, leaving 6 bases between them. Germline V lookup: CDR1 MNHNY, CDR2 SVGAGI (reference sequence). CDR3 loop: CASSYVSEKLFF. The CDR3 DNA reads as TGTGCCAGCAGTTACGTATCGGAAAAACTGTTTTTT.

The V gene is TRBV6-4, the J gene TRBJ2-1, with D possibly TRBD1 on 6 matching bases. V was clipped by 0 bases and J by 7 bases, with 13 bases between them. This CDR3 region has 15 residues. The V gene's germline CDR1 is MRHNA and CDR2 SNTAGT. CDR3 DNA: TGTGCCAGCAGTGACTCGAGTCAGGGGCTTAATGAGCAGTTCTTC. Translating it yields CASSDSSQGLNEQFF.

V and J are TRBV18 and TRBJ2-3, with TRBD1 matching over 7 bases. Germline CDR1 reads KGHSH; CDR2 reads LQKENI. V shed 6 bases, J shed 15 bases, and the junction held 9 bases outside the gene matches. This CDR3 region has 11 residues. CDR3 amino acids: CASSLDREPYF. DNA of the CDR3: TGTGCCAGCTCGCTCGACAGGGAACCCTATTTT.

This chain joins TRBV10-3 and TRBJ1-2; weak D call: TRBD1 (6 bases). Deletions cut 2 bases from V and 2 bases from J, with 21 bases between. This CDR3 is 18 amino acids long. Germline CDR1 is ENHRY and CDR2 is SYGVKD. Here the CDR3 reads CAISEREDRLGANYGYTF. The DNA for the CDR3 is TGTGCCATCAGTGAGCGGGAAGACAGGTTAGGCGCGAACTATGGCTACACCTTC.

V and J are TRBV7-2 and TRBJ2-5, with D possibly matching TRBD1 (6 bases). CDR3 size: 14 residues. Trimming took 1 base from V and 7 from J, leaving 13 bases between them. Germline V lookup: CDR1 SGHTA, CDR2 FQGNSA. CDR3 sequence reads: CASSLEQGRGTQYF. CDR3 bases: TGTGCCAGCAGCTTAGAACAGGGTAGGGGGACCCAGTACTTC.

The chain employs TRBV7-3 and TRBJ2-1; D possibly corresponds to TRBD2 (6 bases). Between the trimmed V and J ends, which lost 1 base and 2 bases, there was a span of 18 bases. CDR3 size: 18 residues. Germline assignment: CDR1 SGHTA and CDR2 FQGTGA. The CDR3 region is CASSLRPRPSAAYNEQFF. The CDR3, as DNA: TGTGCCAGCAGCTTAAGACCCCGCCCTAGCGCCGCCTACAATGAGCAGTTCTTC.